One sample yielded the 27 T cell receptor beta chains listed below, sequenced in a study of quantifying T cell responses using KT2 cells. About the study: RNA was reverse transcribed with TCR alpha and beta constant-region primers.

Each cDNA got a UMI-containing oligo ligated at its 3' end. The first PCR ran approximately 4 cycles with an equimolar RC1.1 and RC1.2 beta primer mix. TCRdb called the UMI-ligation and nested PCR reads again in MiXCR, with one record for every CDR3 protein. Of tens of thousands of distinct CDR3 sequences detected, roughly 11% appear once; the ten largest clones hold roughly 10%. Sample: PBMCs spiked with cells of the T cell clone KT2. Every receptor here comes from a human donor.

In its sample, this clonotype was seen a few times. J is TRBJ2-1 and V is TRBV11-2; a possible D gene is TRBD1 (6 bases). V shed 3 bases and J shed 6 bases, with 12 bases lying between them. This CDR3 contains 14 residues. Germline lookup yields CDR1 SGHAT and CDR2 FQNNGV. Here the CDR3 DNA reads TGTGCCAGCAGCTTTAGACAGGTCCGCAATGAGCAGTTCTTC. It encodes CASSFRQVRNEQFF.

This clonotype was found a few times. This chain uses TRBV13 with TRBJ1-1, with 7 bases aligning to TRBD1. Looked up from germline, CDR1 is PRHDT and CDR2 is FYEKMQ (reference sequence). The CDR3 is made up of 16 amino acids. V trimming: 2 bases; J trimming: 3 bases; junction bases outside the gene matches: 9. CDR3 loop: CASSLMSYRGDTEAFF. CDR3 bases: TGTGCCAGCAGCTTAATGTCGTACAGGGGTGACACTGAAGCTTTCTTT.

This clonotype was observed at least ten times. The chain couples TRBV5-4 to TRBJ2-7, with TRBD2 matching 9 bases. V shed 2 bases and J 0 bases; nucleotides not matched to a gene: 6. Germline assignment: CDR1 SGHNT and CDR2 YYREEE (reference sequence). The CDR3 is 16 amino acids. For the CDR3, the DNA is TGTGCCAGCAGCTTCGCGAGCGGGGGGAGCTCCTACGAGCAGTACTTC. Its protein product is CASSFASGGSSYEQYF.

CDR3 sequence reads: CASSLGLAGLQETQYF. The CDR3 DNA is TGTGCCAGCAGCTTGGGTCTAGCGGGCCTCCAAGAGACCCAGTACTTC. The chain employs TRBV11-1 and TRBJ2-5, with 8 positions matching TRBD2. After removal of 3 bases from V and 1 base from J, the junction contained 7 bases not matched to a gene. There are 16 residues in the CDR3. Looked up from germline, CDR1 is SGHAT and CDR2 is FQDESV (reference sequence).

This clonotype was seen only a few times. The chain is built from TRBV6-4 and TRBJ1-1; D is perhaps TRBD1 (6 bases). CDR3 length equals 16 residues. CDR1 is MRHNA and CDR2 is SNTAGT in the germline V gene. The V end lost 6 bases, the J end lost 2 bases, and 19 bases lay between the germline ends. CDR3 bases: TGTGCCAGCAGCCCCCGGGGGGGGCGCATTAACACTGAAGCTTTCTTT. Protein sequence: CASSPRGGRINTEAFF.

The rearrangement joins TRBV6-1 to TRBJ2-3; 9 bases match TRBD2. With V trimmed by 5 bases and J by 4 bases, 10 bases remained unmatched. The CDR3 runs to 16 residues. Germline loops: CDR1 MNHNS, CDR2 SASEGT. CDR3: CASSFLSGSNADTQYF. DNA for the CDR3: TGTGCCAGCAGTTTTCTTAGCGGGAGTAATGCAGATACGCAGTATTTT.

This clonotype has only a few counts. The chain links TRBV5-1 to TRBJ2-1; D is possibly TRBD1 (10 bases). Looked up from germline, CDR1 is SGHRS and CDR2 is YFSETQ. The CDR3 has 19 residues. Trimming left V 0 bases short and J 2 bases short, with 21 bases between. The CDR3 bases are TGCGCCAGCAGCTTGGCCGTGCGGGGGGGACAGGGGACCTACAATGAGCAGTTCTTC. Translated: CASSLAVRGGQGTYNEQFF.

There are a few counts of this clonotype. The chain couples TRBV7-9 to TRBJ2-7, with D perhaps matching TRBD1 or TRBD2 (5 bases each). The V gene lost 1 base and the J gene lost 5 bases, with 15 bases spanning the gap. The length of the CDR3 is 15 residues. Germline-derived CDR1 and CDR2 are SEHNR and FQNEAQ (reference sequence). The CDR3 spells CASSLVAGSIHEQYF. Here the CDR3 DNA reads TGTGCCAGCAGCTTAGTGGCAGGGAGTATCCACGAGCAGTACTTC.

This clonotype showed up just a few times. This rearrangement joins TRBV6-2 or TRBV6-3 to TRBJ1-1; 8 bases are shared with TRBD1. The CDR3 has 14 residues. The germline V gene has CDR1 MNHEY and CDR2 SVGEGT. With V trimmed by 8 bases and J by 0 bases, 5 bases remained unmatched. CDR3 nucleotides: TGTGCCAGCGAGGACAGGGCCCTGAACACTGAAGCTTTCTTT. The encoded protein is CASEDRALNTEAFF.

This chain uses TRBV7-9 with TRBJ2-3; D may be TRBD1 (6 bases). The CDR3 has 16 residues. Germline V CDR1 and CDR2: SEHNR, FQNEAQ (reference sequence). Deletions cut 2 bases from V and 13 bases from J, with 25 bases between. The DNA of the CDR3 is TGTGCCAGCAGCTTAACGACAGACCAGACCCCAGAGGGGGAGTATTTT. The encoded protein is CASSLTTDQTPEGEYF.

The rearrangement uses TRBV5-5 and TRBJ1-1, with 8 bases identical to TRBD1. J was trimmed by 0 bases and V by 3 bases; bases with no gene match: 7. In germline, CDR1 is SGHKS, CDR2 YYEKEE (reference sequence). The CDR3 length is 16 residues. The CDR3 loop is CASSSWTGNMNTEAFF. The CDR3 DNA reads as TGTGCCAGCAGCTCCTGGACAGGGAACATGAACACTGAAGCTTTCTTT. Together with reference TRBV5-5 and TRBJ1-1, the CDR3 gives the full variable domain: DAGVTQSPTHLIKTRGQQVTLRCSPISGHKSVSWYQQVLGQGPQFIFQYYEKEERGRGNFPDRFSARQFPNYSSELNVNALLLGDSALYLCASSSWTGNMNTEAFFGQGTRLTVV.

This clonotype was observed at least ten times. V is TRBV15 and J is TRBJ2-1; 9 bases match TRBD1. V gave up 1 base and J gave up 10 bases; unmatched junction bases: 23. The CDR3 loop spans 20 amino acids. CDR1 and CDR2 (germline): LNHNV, YYDKDF (reference sequence). The chain's CDR3 is CATSRVSGRVGTGNSWEQFF. The CDR3 region has the DNA TGTGCCACCAGCAGAGTATCGGGTCGAGTCGGGACAGGGAATTCGTGGGAGCAGTTCTTC.

A word on this clonotype: Given a much more abundant clone one base away, this may be a read error. This chain links TRBV12-3 or TRBV12-4 with TRBJ2-1, with 9 positions matching TRBD1. The CDR3 spans 14 residues. In DNA, the CDR3 is TGTGCCAGCAGTAGGGACAGGGTAGGGGATGAGAAGTTCTTC. Protein product: CASSRDRVGDEKFF.

In regard to this clonotype: Relative to the germline gene, one junction end is altered; a read error may explain this. CDR3 sequence (DNA): TGTGCCTCCAAGCGGGGGGCCGCTAACTATGGCTACAACTTC. It encodes CASKRGAANYGYNF. This rearrangement joins TRBV6-5 to TRBJ1-2, with D possibly TRBD1 on 6 matching bases. Germline V gene lookup returns CDR1 MNHEY and CDR2 SVGAGI. The CDR3 totals 14 residues.

This rearrangement joins TRBV29-1 to TRBJ1-2; D ambiguous. Looked up from germline, CDR1 is SQVTM and CDR2 is ANQGSEA. V was cut by 4 bases and J by 4 bases, with 7 bases left in between. This CDR3 comprises 11 residues. CDR3 DNA sequence: TGCAGCGTTGCCTCCCGCTATGGCTACACCTTC. It codes for CSVASRYGYTF.

This clonotype turned up a few times. The V call is TRBV27, the J call TRBJ1-4; D unresolved. This CDR3 has 12 residues. Germline CDR1 reads MNHEY; CDR2 reads SMNVEV (reference sequence). Trimming took off 2 bases at V and 3 bases at J, with 1 base between the two ends. In nucleotides, the CDR3 is TGTGCCAGCAGTTTACCTAATGAAAAACTGTTTTTT. Its protein is CASSLPNEKLFF.

This clonotype showed up many times. The chain uses TRBV7-9 and TRBJ1-6; D uncertain. Trimming removed 1 base at V and 5 bases at J, with 9 bases between. Germline loops: CDR1 SEHNR, CDR2 FQNEAQ (reference sequence). The CDR3 has 15 residues. This CDR3 reads CASSLGAPDNSPLHF. Written as DNA, the CDR3 is TGTGCCAGCAGCTTAGGGGCTCCCGATAATTCACCCCTCCACTTT.

The table lists this clonotype with a few counts. The chain uses TRBV2 and TRBJ1-5; tentative D call: TRBD1 (5 bases). The length of the CDR3 is 14 residues. The V gene lost 6 bases and the J gene lost 6 bases, with 15 bases spanning the gap. Germline CDR1 reads SNHLY; CDR2 reads FYNNEI. The CDR3 sequence is CASSDGTRSQPQHF. The CDR3 DNA reads TGTGCCAGCAGCGATGGGACGCGCAGTCAGCCCCAGCATTTT.

The table lists this clonotype with a few counts. The rearrangement links TRBV2 to TRBJ2-3; 8 nucleotides agree with TRBD2. CDR3 length: 14 amino acids. Germline V gene lookup returns CDR1 SNHLY and CDR2 FYNNEI. The V gene end was trimmed by 4 bases and the J gene end by 6 bases; junction bases not matched to a gene: 6. The CDR3 sequence: CASSVLIAGDTQYF. The CDR3, as DNA: TGTGCCAGCAGTGTGCTGATAGCGGGGGATACGCAGTATTTT.

This clonotype was seen a handful of times. The V gene is TRBV6-5, the J gene TRBJ2-7, with 9 positions matching TRBD1. CDR3 size: 14 residues. J gave up 5 bases and V 2 bases, and 4 bases lay outside the gene matches. Germline CDR1 and CDR2: MNHEY and SVGAGI. The DNA of the CDR3 is TGTGCCAGCAGTTACGGGACAGGGTTCCACGAGCAGTACTTC. Translation gives CASSYGTGFHEQYF.

This clonotype was seen a few times. The chain combines TRBV6-2 or TRBV6-3 with TRBJ1-1; possible D gene TRBD1, 6 bases. Germline V CDR1 and CDR2: MNHEY, SVGEGT. Deletions cut 7 bases from V and 4 bases from J, with 19 bases between. This CDR3 has 15 residues. The DNA of the CDR3 is TGTGCCAGCACCCCACGCGACAGGCCCTCCACTGAAGCTTTCTTT. As protein: CASTPRDRPSTEAFF.

CDR3 in DNA: TGTGCCAGCAGCCGCAGGGACTACACAGATACGCAGTATTTT. It codes for CASSRRDYTDTQYF. The chain is built from TRBV3-1 and TRBJ2-3, with 7 bases that match TRBD2. Germline CDR1 LGHDT, CDR2 YNNKEL (reference sequence). Trimming at V came to 4 bases and at J to 2 bases, leaving 3 bases not matched to a gene. There are 14 residues in the CDR3.

The chain uses TRBV12-3 or TRBV12-4 and TRBJ2-3; no firm D call. Trimming removed 6 bases from V and 2 bases from J, with 6 bases in between. The CDR3 runs 12 residues. The CDR3: CASSPDTDTQYF. As DNA, the CDR3 is TGTGCCAGCAGCCCTGACACAGATACGCAGTATTTT.

The chain couples TRBV7-2 to TRBJ2-7; perhaps TRBD1 as D (5 bases). The germline gives CDR1 SGHTA, CDR2 FQGNSA. The CDR3 loop spans 15 amino acids. Between the trimmed V and J ends, which lost 4 bases and 6 bases, there was a span of 19 bases. In nucleotides, the CDR3 is TGTGCCAGCAGCTCAGACCATCAAGGGGTATTCGAGCAGTACTTC. It codes for CASSSDHQGVFEQYF. The entire variable domain, with the rest obtained from reference TRBV7-2 and TRBJ2-7, is as follows: GAGVSQSPSNKVTEKGKDVELRCDPISGHTALYWYRQSLGQGLEFLIYFQGNSAPDKSGLPSDRFSAERTGGSVSTLTIQRTQQEDSAVYLCASSSDHQGVFEQYFGPGTRLTVT.

This clonotype has a handful of counts. CDR3 region: CASSQDETVPEAFF. The CDR3 nucleotides are TGCGCCAGCAGCCAAGATGAGACAGTACCCGAAGCTTTCTTT. V usage is TRBV4-1 and J usage is TRBJ1-1; maybe TRBD1 (5 bases). CDR1 MGHRA and CDR2 YSYEKL come from the germline V gene. The CDR3 spans 14 residues. Trimming took 0 bases from V and 8 from J, leaving 13 bases between them.

The chain carries TRBV18 and TRBJ1-2; maybe TRBD1 (5 bases). The CDR3 consists of 16 residues. The germline V gene has CDR1 KGHSH and CDR2 LQKENI. Trimming removed 3 bases at V and 8 bases at J, with 22 bases between. CDR3 sequence reads: CASSPPPSGTLYGYTF. In DNA form, the CDR3 reads TGTGCCAGCTCACCCCCCCCGTCCGGGACCCTCTACGGCTACACCTTC.

This chain uses TRBV4-2 with TRBJ1-5; 7 positions match TRBD1. Trimming cost V 0 bases and J 2 bases; bases outside gene matches: 4. The germline CDR1 and CDR2 sequences are LGHNA and YNFKEQ. CDR3 length equals 16 residues. The CDR3 protein is CASSQETGMGNQPQHF. The CDR3, as DNA: TGTGCCAGCAGCCAAGAGACAGGGATGGGCAATCAGCCCCAGCATTTT.